This T cell receptor (beta chain) was found in a study of spatial heterogeneity in lung cancer. Study summary: In the raw reads, each unique TCR and UMI combination was present more than ten times on average.

Time point in this sample: sample taken at primary tumor resection. Sequencing was performed on whole RNA extracted from tumor and nontumor lung tissue, or from frozen PBMC, and the material was left unsorted. Germline V lookup: CDR1 SGHDN, CDR2 FVKESK. The CDR3 has 18 amino acids. V dropped 0 bases and J dropped 4; count of bases not matched to a gene: 10. A unique molecular identifier was carried by every single TCR cDNA molecule. TCRdb analysed the 5' RACE reads with MiXCR anew, one entry per CDR3 protein. The table lists 13,000 to 15,000 distinct CDR3 sequences, 9.5% to 13% of them singletons. Study outcomes and limitations: At resection, ubiquitous expanded tumor TCRs appeared in blood more than at follow-up.

This clonotype rates as medium-sized. Its antigen remains unknown. The source of this sequence is a male donor with early-stage non-small cell lung cancer. The chain is built from TRBV14 and TRBJ2-2; 8 positions agree with TRBD2. This material consisted of PBMCs, taken at surgery. The chain's CDR3 is CASSQDRSGRVRTGELFF. The CDR3 DNA sequence: TGTGCCAGCAGCCAAGATCGAAGCGGGAGAGTCCGCACCGGGGAGCTGTTTTTT.